Listed below are T cell receptor beta chains from one sample, sequenced in a study of early T cells in non-severe SARS-CoV-2 infection. One entry per CDR3 protein, called by TCRdb with MiXCR from the 5' RACE reads. The table shows around 78,000 distinct CDR3 sequences, with 11% to 15% occurring only once. Sequenced input: whole blood. The receptors were sampled from an adult who was a healthcare worker with PCR-confirmed SARS-CoV-2 infection or an uninfected control (not recorded which). Both conserved end residues are part of each CDR3. D genes are given only for firm matches. Where a row states a size, it is once, few, many or the class of an expanded clone; other rows omit it.

CDR3 length: 17
clone size: -
D gene: -
J gene: TRBJ2-6
V gene: TRBV4-1
CDR3 DNA: TGCGCCAGCAGCCAAGACTCAACATTAGCGGGGGCCAACGTCCTGACTTTC
CDR3 protein: CASSQDSTLAGANVLTF

CDR3 length: 15
clone size: many
D gene: TRBD1
J gene: TRBJ1-4
V gene: TRBV12-3/TRBV12-4
CDR3 DNA: TGTGCCAGCAGCTCCCGGGACAGGGGGATTGAAAAACTGTTTTTT
CDR3 protein: CASSSRDRGIEKLFF

CDR3 length: 13
clone size: many
D gene: -
J gene: TRBJ1-1
V gene: TRBV11-2
CDR3 DNA: TGTGCCAGCAGCTCTCTCAGGTTCACTGAAGCTTTCTTT
CDR3 protein: CASSSLRFTEAFF

CDR3 length: 14
clone size: few
D gene: -
J gene: TRBJ2-7
V gene: TRBV7-9
CDR3 DNA: TGTGCCAGCAGCTTAGCGCTCCTCCCGAGCGAGCAGTACTTC
CDR3 protein: CASSLALLPSEQYF

CDR3 length: 15
clone size: -
D gene: -
J gene: TRBJ1-4
V gene: TRBV4-1
CDR3 DNA: TGCGCCAGCAGCCAAGTCAGCGGAACTAATGAAAAACTGTTTTTT
CDR3 protein: CASSQVSGTNEKLFF

CDR3 length: 15
clone size: -
D gene: -
J gene: TRBJ2-3
V gene: TRBV7-8
CDR3 DNA: TGTGCCAGCAGCTTAGGCCAGGGTCTAGCAGATACGCAGTATTTT
CDR3 protein: CASSLGQGLADTQYF

CDR3 length: 14
clone size: -
D gene: -
J gene: TRBJ1-6
V gene: TRBV6-5
CDR3 DNA: TGTGCCAGCAGAAGGGACATCTATAATTCACCCCTCCACTTT
CDR3 protein: CASRRDIYNSPLHF

CDR3 length: 13
clone size: few
D gene: TRBD1
J gene: TRBJ2-7
V gene: TRBV7-6
CDR3 DNA: TGTGCCAGCAGCATCGGACAGGGCTACGAGCAGTACTTC
CDR3 protein: CASSIGQGYEQYF

CDR3 length: 16
clone size: many
D gene: -
J gene: TRBJ1-5
V gene: TRBV7-8
CDR3 DNA: TGTGCCAGCAGCTTAACCCGACAGATTAGCAATCAGCCCCAGCATTTT
CDR3 protein: CASSLTRQISNQPQHF

CDR3 length: 13
clone size: -
D gene: -
J gene: TRBJ1-1
V gene: TRBV28
CDR3 DNA: TGTGCCAGCAGCCGTGAACAAGGCGCTGAAGCTTTCTTT
CDR3 protein: CASSREQGAEAFF

CDR3 length: 15
clone size: -
D gene: -
J gene: TRBJ2-4
V gene: TRBV28
CDR3 DNA: TGTGCCAGCATAAGCGGTAGGGAGCCGAAAAACATTCAGTACTTC
CDR3 protein: CASISGREPKNIQYF

CDR3 length: 14
clone size: many
D gene: -
J gene: TRBJ1-2
V gene: TRBV4-1
CDR3 DNA: TGCGCCAGCAGCCAAGATCCAGGGAACTATGGCTACACCTTC
CDR3 protein: CASSQDPGNYGYTF

CDR3 length: 13
clone size: medium-sized
D gene: -
J gene: TRBJ1-5
V gene: TRBV5-1
CDR3 DNA: TGCGCCAGCAGCTTGAGGGCCGATCAGCCCCAGCATTTT
CDR3 protein: CASSLRADQPQHF

CDR3 length: 16
clone size: many
D gene: -
J gene: TRBJ2-3
V gene: TRBV11-2
CDR3 DNA: TGTGCCAGCAGCCATACGGGCTCAGGGGCCGCAGATACGCAGTATTTT
CDR3 protein: CASSHTGSGAADTQYF

CDR3 length: 15
clone size: few
D gene: TRBD2
J gene: TRBJ2-7
V gene: TRBV6-5
CDR3 DNA: TGTGCCAGCAGTTACGGGAGCGGGAGTAGCTACGAGCAGTACTTC
CDR3 protein: CASSYGSGSSYEQYF

CDR3 length: 14
clone size: many
D gene: -
J gene: TRBJ1-6
V gene: TRBV14
CDR3 DNA: TGTGCCAGCAGCCAAGACAGGGCTCGCTCACCCCTCCACTTT
CDR3 protein: CASSQDRARSPLHF

CDR3 length: 17
clone size: -
D gene: -
J gene: TRBJ2-5
V gene: TRBV25-1
CDR3 DNA: TGTGCCAGCTCCCAACGAACAGGGCTATCTTTCTTGGAGACCCAGTACTTC
CDR3 protein: CASSQRTGLSFLETQYF

CDR3 length: 14
clone size: few
D gene: -
J gene: TRBJ1-5
V gene: TRBV2
CDR3 DNA: TGTGCCAGCAGTGAACAGGGAGTCAGGGCGCCCCAGCATTTT
CDR3 protein: CASSEQGVRAPQHF

CDR3 length: 16
clone size: -
D gene: TRBD1
J gene: TRBJ2-1
V gene: TRBV18
CDR3 DNA: TGTGCCAGCTCACCACCCGGGACAGGGGCTTACAATGAGCAGTTCTTC
CDR3 protein: CASSPPGTGAYNEQFF

CDR3 length: 13
clone size: -
D gene: TRBD1
J gene: TRBJ2-7
V gene: TRBV5-5
CDR3 DNA: TGTGCCAGCAGCTTCAACAGGGGCTACGAGCAGTACTTC
CDR3 protein: CASSFNRGYEQYF

CDR3 length: 16
clone size: few
D gene: TRBD2
J gene: TRBJ2-1
V gene: TRBV18
CDR3 DNA: TGTGCCAGCTCACCCTTAAGCGGGGGGGCCTACAATGAGCAGTTCTTC
CDR3 protein: CASSPLSGGAYNEQFF

CDR3 length: 16
clone size: many
D gene: TRBD1
J gene: TRBJ1-1
V gene: TRBV3-1
CDR3 DNA: TGTGCCAGCAGCCGACTTCCGGGACAGGGGGCGTTTCAAGCTTTCTTT
CDR3 protein: CASSRLPGQGAFQAFF

CDR3 length: 18
clone size: few
D gene: TRBD2
J gene: TRBJ2-1
V gene: TRBV7-9
CDR3 DNA: TGTGCCAGCAGCGGAGCCAAACCTCCGGGACTAGCGGGTCTGGAGCAGTTCTTC
CDR3 protein: CASSGAKPPGLAGLEQFF

CDR3 length: 21
clone size: many
D gene: -
J gene: TRBJ2-6
V gene: TRBV21-1
CDR3 DNA: TGTGCCAGCAGCAAAGGGAGGACAGGGAGGCGGTTCCCCTCTGGGGCCAACGTCCTGACTTTC
CDR3 protein: CASSKGRTGRRFPSGANVLTF

CDR3 length: 14
clone size: -
D gene: -
J gene: TRBJ1-5
V gene: TRBV3-1
CDR3 DNA: TGTGCCAGCAGCCGGGACGGTAGCAATCAGCCCCAGCATTTT
CDR3 protein: CASSRDGSNQPQHF

CDR3 length: 15
clone size: -
D gene: -
J gene: TRBJ2-1
V gene: TRBV29-1
CDR3 DNA: TGCAGCGTTGAAGGGGGGTCGAGCTCCTACAATGAGCAGTTCTTC
CDR3 protein: CSVEGGSSSYNEQFF

CDR3 length: 12
clone size: -
D gene: -
J gene: TRBJ2-1
V gene: TRBV12-3/TRBV12-4
CDR3 DNA: TGTGCCAGCATCCTATACGCCAATGAGCAGTTCTTC
CDR3 protein: CASILYANEQFF

CDR3 length: 20
clone size: many
D gene: -
J gene: TRBJ2-2
V gene: TRBV7-8
CDR3 DNA: TGTGCCAGCAGGCTAGACAGCCTGGGCCCACCTCCAATGAACACCGGGGAGCTGTTTTTT
CDR3 protein: CASRLDSLGPPPMNTGELFF

CDR3 length: 18
clone size: few
D gene: -
J gene: TRBJ1-5
V gene: TRBV19
CDR3 DNA: TGTGCCAGTAGTCTACGAGGGGACATAGCGGGAGTTGGGCAGCCCCAGCATTTT
CDR3 protein: CASSLRGDIAGVGQPQHF

CDR3 length: 14
clone size: -
D gene: -
J gene: TRBJ2-5
V gene: TRBV12-3/TRBV12-4
CDR3 DNA: TGTGCCAGCAGTACCGGTCGGGGCATGGAGACCCAGTACTTC
CDR3 protein: CASSTGRGMETQYF

CDR3 length: 14
clone size: -
D gene: TRBD2
J gene: TRBJ2-1
V gene: TRBV20-1
CDR3 DNA: TGCAGTGCTAGGGTGGCTAGCGGGACGGGTGAGCAGTTCTTC
CDR3 protein: CSARVASGTGEQFF

CDR3 length: 13
clone size: once
D gene: -
J gene: TRBJ2-7
V gene: TRBV29-1
CDR3 DNA: TGCAGCGCATCAGGACAGATCTCCTACGAGCAGTACTTC
CDR3 protein: CSASGQISYEQYF

CDR3 length: 13
clone size: many
D gene: TRBD2
J gene: TRBJ2-1
V gene: TRBV11-2
CDR3 DNA: TGTGCCAGCAGCTTAACCCGGACTAGCCAGCAGTTCTTC
CDR3 protein: CASSLTRTSQQFF

CDR3 length: 12
clone size: many
D gene: -
J gene: TRBJ1-1
V gene: TRBV30
CDR3 DNA: TGTGCCTGGAGTGCCAACATGTTTGAAGCTTTCTTT
CDR3 protein: CAWSANMFEAFF

CDR3 length: 15
clone size: many
D gene: -
J gene: TRBJ1-3
V gene: TRBV20-1
CDR3 DNA: TGCAGTGCTAGAGGGGGGGAAAGTTTCGGAAACACCATATATTTT
CDR3 protein: CSARGGESFGNTIYF

CDR3 length: 14
clone size: many
D gene: TRBD1
J gene: TRBJ2-5
V gene: TRBV15
CDR3 DNA: TGTGCCACCAGCGATACAGGGGCCAGAGAGACCCAGTACTTC
CDR3 protein: CATSDTGARETQYF

CDR3 length: 15
clone size: many
D gene: TRBD2
J gene: TRBJ2-7
V gene: TRBV3-1
CDR3 DNA: TGTGCCAGCAGCCCGATGCGGGGGGGATCCTACGAGCAGTACTTC
CDR3 protein: CASSPMRGGSYEQYF

CDR3 length: 15
clone size: -
D gene: -
J gene: TRBJ1-2
V gene: TRBV6-2/TRBV6-3
CDR3 DNA: TGTGCCAGCAGTTACGGATCTAATCCAAACTATGGCTACACCTTC
CDR3 protein: CASSYGSNPNYGYTF

CDR3 length: 14
clone size: -
D gene: -
J gene: TRBJ1-5
V gene: TRBV19
CDR3 DNA: TGTGCCAGTAGTGAAATGTATAGCAATCAGCCCCAGCATTTT
CDR3 protein: CASSEMYSNQPQHF

CDR3 length: 18
clone size: -
D gene: -
J gene: TRBJ2-1
V gene: TRBV9
CDR3 DNA: TGTGCCAGCAGCGTAGGGGACGTTGGTGTAAACCCCTACAATGAGCAGTTCTTC
CDR3 protein: CASSVGDVGVNPYNEQFF

CDR3 length: 13
clone size: many
D gene: TRBD1
J gene: TRBJ1-2
V gene: TRBV12-3/TRBV12-4
CDR3 DNA: TGTGCCAGCACCCCGGGACAGACCTTAGGCTACACCTTC
CDR3 protein: CASTPGQTLGYTF

CDR3 length: 14
clone size: few
D gene: TRBD1
J gene: TRBJ2-3
V gene: TRBV7-9
CDR3 DNA: TGTGCCAGCAGAACCGGGACAGGCACAGATACGCAGTATTTT
CDR3 protein: CASRTGTGTDTQYF

CDR3 length: 17
clone size: few
D gene: TRBD1
J gene: TRBJ2-2
V gene: TRBV24-1
CDR3 DNA: TGTGCCACCAGTGATTCTCCGGGACAGGGGGACACCGGGGAGCTGTTTTTT
CDR3 protein: CATSDSPGQGDTGELFF

CDR3 length: 17
clone size: few
D gene: -
J gene: TRBJ2-7
V gene: TRBV19
CDR3 DNA: TGTGCCAGTAGTTCCTCCGTGCGGGGCCCCTTCTCCTACGAGCAGTACTTC
CDR3 protein: CASSSSVRGPFSYEQYF

CDR3 length: 16
clone size: many
D gene: TRBD1
J gene: TRBJ2-2
V gene: TRBV7-2
CDR3 DNA: TGTGCCAGCAGTCCGGGAGGACAGGGGGCCACCGGGGAGCTGTTTTTT
CDR3 protein: CASSPGGQGATGELFF

CDR3 length: 13
clone size: few
D gene: -
J gene: TRBJ1-1
V gene: TRBV2
CDR3 DNA: TGTGCCAGCAGCAGACTAGCGGACACTGAAGCTTTCTTT
CDR3 protein: CASSRLADTEAFF

CDR3 length: 16
clone size: few
D gene: TRBD1
J gene: TRBJ2-1
V gene: TRBV7-6
CDR3 DNA: TGTGCCAGCAGCTTATCGGGACAGGTTGGATACAATGAGCAGTTCTTC
CDR3 protein: CASSLSGQVGYNEQFF

CDR3 length: 16
clone size: many
D gene: TRBD2
J gene: TRBJ2-2
V gene: TRBV7-3
CDR3 DNA: TGTGCCAGCAGCTTACTAGCGGGGAGGAACACCGGGGAGCTGTTTTTT
CDR3 protein: CASSLLAGRNTGELFF

CDR3 length: 15
clone size: many
D gene: -
J gene: TRBJ1-2
V gene: TRBV15
CDR3 DNA: TGTGCCACCAGCAGAGGCGCTGGGTCGGCCGACGGCTACACCTTC
CDR3 protein: CATSRGAGSADGYTF

CDR3 length: 14
clone size: -
D gene: TRBD1
J gene: TRBJ2-2
V gene: TRBV6-6
CDR3 DNA: TGTGCCAACAGTCGGACAGGGGAAAACGGGGAGCTGTTTTTT
CDR3 protein: CANSRTGENGELFF

CDR3 length: 18
clone size: -
D gene: -
J gene: TRBJ2-4
V gene: TRBV11-2
CDR3 DNA: TGTGCCAGCAGCTTAGGCCCCGACAGTGCGCTAGCCAAAAACATTCAGTACTTC
CDR3 protein: CASSLGPDSALAKNIQYF

CDR3 length: 15
clone size: few
D gene: -
J gene: TRBJ1-5
V gene: TRBV6-1
CDR3 DNA: TGTGCCAGCAGTGAAGCTCCCAGTAGCAATCAGCCCCAGCATTTT
CDR3 protein: CASSEAPSSNQPQHF

CDR3 length: 15
clone size: many
D gene: -
J gene: TRBJ1-5
V gene: TRBV12-3/TRBV12-4
CDR3 DNA: TGTGCCAGCAGTGCGGACAGCTTATTCAATCAGCCCCAGCATTTT
CDR3 protein: CASSADSLFNQPQHF

CDR3 length: 15
clone size: few
D gene: TRBD1
J gene: TRBJ2-7
V gene: TRBV11-2
CDR3 DNA: TGTGCCAGCAGCCCTCTCTCAGGGGGCGGATACGAGCAGTACTTC
CDR3 protein: CASSPLSGGGYEQYF